The 5 T cell receptor beta chains presented below share a single source sample, sequenced in a study of blood T cell repertoires in COVID-19. Measured with immunoSEQ multiplex PCR; TCRdb has only the in-frame clones, and not every one. Altogether about 160,000 clones are present, around 84% being singletons, with the ten largest covering around 8%. The sample comprised peripheral blood. These receptors were collected from a woman aged 55 to 70 with COVID-19, enrolled during active disease.

Written as DNA, the CDR3 is TGTGCCAGCAGCGTAGCTACGGGGGGCTTAGGGACTGAAGCTTTCTTT. This gives the protein CASSVATGGLGTEAFF. V usage is TRBV9 and J usage is TRBJ1-1, with a possible D match to TRBD1 (6 bases). This CDR3 is built from 16 residues. V was clipped by 0 bases and J by 5 bases, with 17 bases between them. The germline V gene encodes CDR1 SGDLS and CDR2 YYNGEE.

The chain couples TRBV21-1 to TRBJ1-3; whether TRBD1, the table's D call, matches the DNA was not checked. TRBV21-1 is marked as a pseudogene. CDR3 length: 16 amino acids. The CDR3 region has the DNA TGTGCCAGCAGCAAATGTGGGGCAGCTTCTGGAAACACCATATATTTT. It translates to CASSKCGAASGNTIYF.

This chain joins TRBV6-5 and TRBJ1-5, with no clear D. CDR1 and CDR2 (germline): MNHEY, SVGAGI. V gave up 0 bases and J gave up 4 bases, with 7 bases separating them. The CDR3 runs to 14 residues. Here the CDR3 reads CASSYSRKNQPQHF. The CDR3 DNA reads TGTGCCAGCAGTTACTCCAGGAAGAATCAGCCCCAGCATTTT.

This chain joins TRBV18 and TRBJ1-1, with D maybe TRBD1 (6 bases). The CDR3 length is 15 residues. Trimming stripped 6 bases from V and 1 base from J, with 15 bases between. Germline CDR1 KGHSH, CDR2 LQKENI. This CDR3 is CASSPRGQSNTEAFF. CDR3 sequence (DNA): TGTGCCAGCTCGCCGCGGGGGCAGTCGAACACTGAAGCTTTCTTT.

V gene TRBV4-2 combines with J gene TRBJ2-3; a possible D gene is TRBD2 (6 bases). Germline CDR1 LGHNA, CDR2 YNFKEQ. The CDR3 totals 15 residues. V lost 9 bases and J lost 5, with 21 bases in between. CDR3 sequence: CASNLVGGTGDTQYF. The CDR3 DNA is TGTGCCAGTAACTTGGTGGGGGGTACCGGAGATACGCAGTATTTT.